This TCR beta chain was captured by sequencing in a study of T cell changes during pregnancy in multiple sclerosis (dated by TCRdb to between 2019 and 2020). Regarding the complete study: The study examined how the T cell repertoire changed over the course of pregnancy in women with multiple sclerosis.

The trim is 5 bases for V and 3 bases for J, with a gap of 11 bases between the germline ends. Its CDR3 holds 13 amino acids, cysteine through phenylalanine. The retained sequence is limited to the CDR3, 39 bases, with the frame set at the first base. Looking up the germline V gene yields CDR1 SGHDN and CDR2 FVKESK. Library creation used the immunoSEQ multiplex PCR assay. TCRdb took over this immuneACCESS table, retaining in-frame rearrangements with V and J assigned. Such tables are incomplete; in checked studies, under half of the missing clones stem from an unresolved V gene, and the remainder is unexplained. The table for this sample lists about 46,000 clones; approximately 94% of them were counted only once. The ten top clones hold about 4.5% of the sample. A word on this clone: Its antigen is currently not known. One base away there is no much larger clone; base qualities are not given.

This TCR was sampled from a female donor with multiple sclerosis, enrolled in a pregnancy study. The rearrangement combines TRBV14 with TRBJ2-7; the D segment could be TRBD1, given 6 matching bases. The source material was CD8+ T cells from peripheral blood mononuclear cells, sampled in the first trimester of pregnancy. The DNA sequence is given as TGTGCCAGCAGCTACAGGGCCCTCTACGAGCAGTACTTC. Translated, this gives CASSYRALYEQYF.